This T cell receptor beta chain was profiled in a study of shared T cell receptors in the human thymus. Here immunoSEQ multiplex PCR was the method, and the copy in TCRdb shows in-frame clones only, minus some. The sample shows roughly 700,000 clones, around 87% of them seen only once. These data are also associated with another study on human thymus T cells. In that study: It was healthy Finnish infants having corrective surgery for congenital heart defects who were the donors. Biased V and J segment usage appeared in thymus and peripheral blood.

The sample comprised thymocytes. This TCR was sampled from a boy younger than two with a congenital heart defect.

The CDR3: CASSDLPGHMYSNQPQHF. The CDR3 bases are TGTGCCAGCAGTGACCTCCCCGGACACATGTATAGCAATCAGCCCCAGCATTTT. This chain joins TRBV2 and TRBJ1-5, with D possibly TRBD1 on 5 matching bases. The CDR3 loop spans 18 amino acids. Germline V gene lookup returns CDR1 SNHLY and CDR2 FYNNEI. Trimming took off 3 bases at V and 0 bases at J, with 18 bases between the two ends.